This T cell receptor (beta chain) was captured in a study of OX40 agonist ivuxolimab in advanced cancers. Unmatched junction bases numbered 5, after V lost 6 bases and J lost 5 bases. From germline, CDR1 is MGHDK and CDR2 SYGVNS. CDR3 length equals 13 residues. In regard to this clone: What it binds is unknown.

The repertoire was sequenced with immunoSEQ multiplex PCR; TCRdb's copy has only in-frame clones and lacks some. The sample has some 74,000 clones; 86% are singletons. General study findings and limits: Averaged across samples, CD8+ T cells carried more expanded clones than CD4+ did.

This TCR came from an adult with an advanced solid tumor such as melanoma, head and neck, liver or kidney cancer. The sequencing here drew on CD4+ or CD8+ T cells sorted from blood, taken in a trial of the OX40 agonist ivuxolimab. This chain connects TRBV25-1 to TRBJ1-1; 8 positions agree with TRBD1. CDR3 protein: CASRDRVTTEAFF. In nucleotides, the CDR3 is TGTGCCAGCAGGGACAGGGTCACGACTGAAGCTTTCTTT.